Presented here are 10 T cell receptor beta chains from one specimen sequenced in a study of vaccination and CD4 T cells after COVID-19. The antigens of these receptors remain unknown. As to treatment: roughly 11-day PBMC culture with coronavirus spike peptide pools or control peptides (ViraFEST assay). Researchers used the Oncomine TCR Beta short-read assay to sequence DNA from cultured CD4+ T cells. TCRdb passed the PCR reads through MiXCR, listing each CDR3 protein once. Of around 15,000 distinct CDR3 sequences in the sample, under 60% were seen once. The source material was CD4+ T cells from blood, cultured in vitro, sampled before SARS-CoV-2 vaccination. Receptors originate from a human donor who had recovered from COVID-19.

The J gene is TRBJ1-5, the V gene TRBV29-1; D might be TRBD1 (5 bases). In germline, CDR1 is SQVTM, CDR2 ANQGSEA. This CDR3 has 15 residues. Trimming took off 7 bases at V and 0 bases at J, with 16 bases between the two ends. CDR3 DNA: TGCAGCGCACAGACAGACATCAATAGCAATCAGCCCCAGCATTTT. Translating gives CSAQTDINSNQPQHF.

This clonotype was seen a few times. The rearrangement joins TRBV3-1 to TRBJ1-2; TRBD1 is a possible D gene (5 bases). Trimming pared 3 bases from V and 0 bases from J, leaving 5 bases between. In germline, CDR1 is LGHDT, CDR2 YNNKEL (reference sequence). The CDR3 consists of 13 residues. The CDR3 loop is CASSQGPNYGYTF. CDR3 nucleotides: TGTGCCAGCAGCCAGGGACCTAACTATGGCTACACCTTC.

This clonotype was seen more than once but under ten times. This chain uses TRBV30 with TRBJ1-2, with 10 bases lining up with TRBD1. J was trimmed by 8 bases and V by 5 bases; bases with no gene match: 8. The germline V gene encodes CDR1 GTSNPN and CDR2 SVGIG (reference sequence). The CDR3 consists of 13 residues. For the CDR3, the DNA is TGTGCCTGGCAACCCGGGACAGGGGTCGGCTACACCTTC. This translates into CAWQPGTGVGYTF.

This chain connects TRBV19 to TRBJ1-5; D may be TRBD1 (5 bases). CDR3 length: 16 amino acids. The germline V and J ends were trimmed by 5 bases and 3 bases, with 17 bases remaining between them. In germline, CDR1 is LNHDA, CDR2 SQIVND (reference sequence). In nucleotides, the CDR3 is TGTGCCAGTAGTTCCACGGGGCAGGGCGTCAATCAGCCCCAGCATTTT. Translated: CASSSTGQGVNQPQHF.

This clonotype was seen a few times. J is TRBJ1-1 and V is TRBV27; 8 bases are shared with TRBD1. The CDR3 loop spans 14 amino acids. The germline V gene has CDR1 MNHEY and CDR2 SMNVEV (reference sequence). Trimming cost V 3 bases and J 4 bases; bases outside gene matches: 4. The CDR3 coding sequence is TGTGCCAGCAGTTTGGACAGGGTGAGCACTGAAGCTTTCTTT. The encoded protein is CASSLDRVSTEAFF.

The genes are TRBV20-1 and TRBJ1-1, with 7 bases lining up with TRBD1. This CDR3 is 14 amino acids long. Trimming removed 5 bases from V and 6 bases from J; junction bases left unmatched: 12. CDR1 DFQATT and CDR2 SNEGSKA come from the germline V gene (reference sequence). The CDR3 reads CSAGGQVVGAEAFF. In DNA form, the CDR3 reads TGCAGTGCTGGAGGACAGGTCGTTGGCGCTGAAGCTTTCTTT.

A few counts support this clonotype. This chain joins TRBV6-2 or TRBV6-3 and TRBJ1-5, with TRBD1 matching 9 bases. J gave up 4 bases and V 6 bases, and 7 bases lay outside the gene matches. Germline-derived CDR1 and CDR2 are MNHEY and SVGEGT. The CDR3 runs to 15 residues. The CDR3 DNA reads as TGTGCCAGCAGAGACAGGGGGGTAGAGAATCAGCCCCAGCATTTT. Amino acid sequence: CASRDRGVENQPQHF.

The rearrangement joins TRBV1 to TRBJ1-2. TRBV1 corresponds to a pseudogene. There are 12 residues in the CDR3. The CDR3 bases are TGCACCAGCAGCCAAGGACACTATGGCTACACCTTC. It translates to CTSSQGHYGYTF.

This clonotype appeared a few times. The genes are TRBV20-1 and TRBJ2-7, with 10 bases identical to TRBD2. V trimming: 0 bases; J trimming: 4 bases; junction bases outside the gene matches: 6. The CDR3 runs to 15 residues. Germline V CDR1 and CDR2: DFQATT, SNEGSKA (reference sequence). The CDR3 sequence: CSARDPGTSDYEQYF. The CDR3, as DNA: TGCAGTGCTAGAGACCCGGGGACTAGCGATTACGAGCAGTACTTC.

The CDR3 reads CASPGENTGELFF. The DNA of the CDR3 is TGTGCCAGTCCCGGGGAGAACACCGGGGAGCTGTTTTTT. V usage is TRBV6-1 and J usage is TRBJ2-2; TRBD2 might be the D (5 bases). Germline V CDR1 and CDR2: MNHNS, SASEGT. Trimming cost V 9 bases and J 1 base, with 9 bases left between them. This CDR3 has 13 amino acids.